The clone carrying this T cell receptor beta chain has more than one count but fewer than ten. These data come from a study of blood T cell repertoires in COVID-19. The CDR3 sequence is 11 residues long. V dropped 3 bases and J dropped 9 bases, with 8 bases sitting between them. Germline CDR1 SGHDN, CDR2 FVKESK. The assay was immunoSEQ multiplex PCR, and TCRdb's table has in-frame clones only and misses some. Of around 430,000 clones in the sample, roughly 88% are singletons; the top ten hold around 12%. Specimen: peripheral blood. The chain couples TRBV14 to TRBJ1-1, with D unclear. This clonotype originated in a woman aged 45-60 years with COVID-19, enrolled during active disease. The CDR3 DNA is TGTGCCAGCAGCCACGGAACTAAAGCTTTCTTT. This codes for CASSHGTKAFF.